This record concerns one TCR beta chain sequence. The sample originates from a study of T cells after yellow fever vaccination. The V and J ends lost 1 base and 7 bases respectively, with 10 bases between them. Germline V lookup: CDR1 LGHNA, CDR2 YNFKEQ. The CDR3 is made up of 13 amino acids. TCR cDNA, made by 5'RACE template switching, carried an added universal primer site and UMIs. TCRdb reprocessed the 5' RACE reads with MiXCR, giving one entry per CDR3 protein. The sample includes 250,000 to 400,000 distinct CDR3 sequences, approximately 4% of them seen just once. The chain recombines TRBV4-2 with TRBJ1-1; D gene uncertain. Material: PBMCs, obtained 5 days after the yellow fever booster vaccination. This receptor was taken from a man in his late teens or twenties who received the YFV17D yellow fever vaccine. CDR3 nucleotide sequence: TGTGCCAGCAGCCAAGTGGCATCGGATGAAGCTTTCTTT. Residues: CASSQVASDEAFF.